This entry lists 14 T cell receptor beta chains sequenced from one sample in a study of Graves' ophthalmopathy and Graves' hyperthyroidism. RNA transcripts provided the template for amplifying TCR beta CDR3 regions. The first-round RT-PCR employed HTBI primers together with the Qiagen OneStep RT-PCR kit. A multiplex PCR was then performed as the second round. MiXCR, applied by TCRdb to the multiplex PCR reads, yields one record per CDR3 protein. The table lists 260,000 or so distinct CDR3 sequences, around 50% of them singletons, with around 43% in the top ten. Material: peripheral blood. The receptors here all came from an adult man with Graves' ophthalmopathy.

As concerns this clonotype: This may be a read error, as it is one base from a much larger clone. This chain uses TRBV2 with TRBJ2-5; perhaps TRBD2 as D (6 bases). Trimming stripped 3 bases from V and 4 bases from J, with 12 bases between. The CDR3 contains 14 residues. Germline-derived CDR1 and CDR2 are SNHLY and FYNNEI. The CDR3 DNA is TGTGCCAGCAGTGACGCCGCGGGGAGAGAGACCCAGTACTTC. Its protein is CASSDAAGRETQYF.

As regards this clonotype: One base away lies a much larger clone, so this may be a sequencing read error. This chain connects TRBV7-9 to TRBJ1-5; 7 bases fit TRBD1. Germline CDR1 SEHNR, CDR2 FQNEAQ (reference sequence). After removal of 4 bases from V and 7 bases from J, the junction contained 7 bases not matched to a gene. The CDR3 sequence is 14 residues long. The DNA of the CDR3 is TGTGCCAGCAGCTGGGACAGAGAGGGACAGCCCCAGCATTTT. Its protein is CASSWDREGQPQHF.

The CDR3 reads CSLESGGEAFF. In DNA, the CDR3 is TGCAGCCTAGAATCGGGAGGTGAAGCTTTCTTT. The chain employs TRBV29-1 and TRBJ1-1; no clear D. CDR3 length equals 11 residues. Trimming pared 8 bases from V and 7 bases from J, leaving 14 bases between. In germline, CDR1 is SQVTM, CDR2 ANQGSEA.

The genes are TRBV25-1 and TRBJ2-3; no clear D gene. CDR1 and CDR2 from the germline V gene are MGHDK and SYGVNS. Trimming took 6 bases from V and 0 from J, leaving 7 bases between them. This CDR3 is 13 amino acids long. CDR3 in DNA: TGTGCCAGCAGACGCCAAAGCACAGATACGCAGTATTTT. Protein: CASRRQSTDTQYF.

This clonotype has at least ten counts. This chain uses TRBV25-1 with TRBJ1-1; D is unclear. Trimming stripped 6 bases from V and 7 bases from J, with 12 bases between. Germline-derived CDR1 and CDR2 are MGHDK and SYGVNS. This CDR3 has 12 residues. The CDR3 DNA is TGTGCCAGCAGCCCTCGGTGGGGTGAAGCTTTCTTT. Translating it yields CASSPRWGEAFF.

This chain links TRBV25-1 with TRBJ1-2; weak D call: TRBD1 (6 bases). CDR3 size: 12 residues. Trimming took 4 bases from V and 4 from J, leaving 7 bases between them. In germline, CDR1 is MGHDK, CDR2 SYGVNS. Here the CDR3 reads CASSGGPYGYTF. CDR3 coding DNA: TGTGCCAGCAGTGGGGGGCCCTATGGCTACACCTTC.

The J gene is TRBJ1-2, the V gene TRBV18, with a possible D match to TRBD1 (5 bases). This CDR3 contains 14 residues. Germline V gene sequence: CDR1 KGHSH, CDR2 LQKENI. Trimming stripped 3 bases from V and 4 bases from J, with 12 bases between. The CDR3 region is CASSPGPDTYGYTF. Here the CDR3 DNA reads TGTGCCAGCTCACCGGGGCCGGACACCTATGGCTACACCTTC.

This chain links TRBV7-9 with TRBJ1-2; TRBD1 matches 7 bases. CDR3 length: 14 amino acids. V lost 5 bases and J lost 4; bases outside the gene matches: 7. CDR1 is SEHNR, CDR2 FQNEAQ, per germline (reference sequence). CDR3 sequence (DNA): TGTGCCAGCAGCCACTTACAGGGGATCTATGGCTACACCTTC. This translates into CASSHLQGIYGYTF.

The V and J genes are TRBV6-5 and TRBJ2-2; 9 bases match TRBD1. The trim removed 6 bases at V and 3 bases at J, leaving 2 bases unmatched. Germline-derived CDR1 and CDR2 are MNHEY and SVGAGI. The CDR3 consists of 14 residues. CDR3 DNA sequence: TGTGCCAGCAGCGGACAGGGGTACACCGGGGAGCTGTTTTTT. This gives the protein CASSGQGYTGELFF.

This chain joins TRBV7-8 and TRBJ2-7; D may be TRBD2 (6 bases). This CDR3 spans 16 amino acids. Trimming shortened V by 5 bases and J by 0 bases, and 17 bases separated the two germline ends. CDR1 and CDR2 (germline): SGHVS, FQNEAQ. This CDR3 is CASSRGGDWSSYEQYF. The CDR3, as DNA: TGTGCCAGCAGCCGCGGCGGGGACTGGAGCTCCTACGAGCAGTACTTC.

This clonotype was seen a few times. V gene TRBV20-1 combines with J gene TRBJ1-4, with unresolved D. The CDR3 is 12 amino acids. Germline V gene sequence: CDR1 DFQATT, CDR2 SNEGSKA (reference sequence). Between the trimmed V and J ends, which lost 0 bases and 8 bases, there was a span of 7 bases. The CDR3 DNA sequence: TGCAGTGCTAGAGATCGAGAGGAAAAACTGTTTTTT. Translated, it gives CSARDREEKLFF.

The chain links TRBV5-1 to TRBJ2-7; 12 bases agree with TRBD2. The CDR3 loop spans 15 amino acids. CDR1 and CDR2 from the germline V gene are SGHRS and YFSETQ. V was clipped by 4 bases and J by 6 bases; unmatched bases: 8. CDR3 sequence: CASSRLAGDGGEQYF. CDR3 nucleotide sequence: TGCGCCAGCAGCAGACTAGCGGGAGATGGAGGCGAGCAGTACTTC.

With regard to this clonotype: Its ends do not fully match the called genes, so a read error is possible. V and J are TRBV4-1 and TRBJ2-7; 11 bases align to TRBD2. The CDR3 loop spans 15 amino acids. In germline, CDR1 is MGHRA, CDR2 YSYEKL. The DNA for the CDR3 is TGTGCCAGCAGCTTAGTAGCGGGAGGGCCCTACGAGCAGTACTTC. The encoded protein is CASSLVAGGPYEQYF.

The chain uses TRBV5-1 and TRBJ2-1; the match to TRBD2 covers 7 bases. CDR3 length: 13 residues. V lost 4 bases and J lost 5; bases outside the gene matches: 3. The germline V gene has CDR1 SGHRS and CDR2 YFSETQ. CDR3 sequence (DNA): TGCGCCAGCAGCCTCGGGACTAACAATGAGCAGTTCTTC. This encodes CASSLGTNNEQFF.